This is a list of T cell receptor beta chains from one sample in a study of human T cells and chemical hapten exposure. TCRdb ran MiXCR on the RACE reads and lists one entry per CDR3 protein. This sample carries approximately 100,000 distinct CDR3 sequences, around 10% of them seen once, and the ten largest clones take 3.5%. The sequences come from whole blood, collected in connection with sensitization to the hapten diphenylcyclopropenone (DPC). The receptors were gathered from a middle-aged woman with alopecia areata. Some clones in this sample may be carry-over from other donors' samples. The CDR3 runs from the conserved cysteine through the conserved F or W. The D gene is left open where the match is weak. Part of the rows lack a size; the others show once, few, many or a class for expanded clones.

clone size | CDR3 length | J gene | D gene | V gene | CDR3 protein | CDR3 DNA
few | 14 | TRBJ1-1 | - | TRBV29-1 | CSVSVRGSNTEAFF | TGCAGCGTCTCCGTTCGGGGATCGAACACTGAAGCTTTCTTT
- | 13 | TRBJ1-2 | - | TRBV29-1 | CSVERQSNYGYTF | TGCAGCGTTGAAAGACAGTCCAACTATGGCTACACCTTC
few | 14 | TRBJ1-5 | TRBD1 | TRBV20-1 | CSAGSTGDFQPQHF | TGCAGTGCTGGTTCTACAGGGGATTTTCAGCCCCAGCATTTT
few | 14 | TRBJ1-6 | - | TRBV20-1 | CSAGADSFSSPLHF | TGCAGTGCTGGGGCGGACAGTTTTAGCTCACCCCTCCACTTT
many | 18 | TRBJ2-1 | TRBD1 | TRBV27 | CASSLSIPGQGRYNEQFF | TGTGCCAGCAGTTTATCTATTCCGGGACAGGGGAGATACAATGAGCAGTTCTTC
few | 16 | TRBJ1-2 | TRBD1 | TRBV18 | CASSPATGGYRYGYTF | TGTGCCAGCTCACCAGCGACAGGGGGTTATCGGTATGGCTACACCTTC
few | 15 | TRBJ2-3 | TRBD2 | TRBV6-6 | CASSPTSGGTDTQYF | TGTGCCAGCAGTCCCACTAGCGGGGGCACAGATACGCAGTATTTT
many | 15 | TRBJ2-5 | TRBD2 | TRBV3-1 | CASSQETSGRETQYF | TGTGCCAGCAGCCAGGAGACTAGCGGACGAGAGACCCAGTACTTC
many | 17 | TRBJ2-1 | - | TRBV7-2 | CASSLFQGAIPYNEQFF | TGTGCCAGCAGCTTATTTCAGGGAGCTATCCCATACAATGAGCAGTTCTTC
many | 16 | TRBJ1-1 | - | TRBV6-2/TRBV6-3 | CASIVSSGLGGTEAFF | TGTGCCAGCATCGTCAGTTCTGGGCTGGGAGGCACTGAAGCTTTCTTT
few | 14 | TRBJ2-7 | - | TRBV29-1 | CSGVLGGAIYEQYF | TGCAGCGGCGTCCTTGGGGGAGCTATCTACGAGCAGTACTTC
- | 13 | TRBJ1-5 | TRBD1 | TRBV10-2 | CASSDRGNQPQHF | TGCGCCAGCAGCGACAGGGGTAATCAGCCCCAGCATTTT
few | 11 | TRBJ2-4 | - | TRBV7-9 | CASSLVTHQYF | TGTGCCAGCAGCTTAGTAACCCATCAGTACTTC
- | 16 | TRBJ1-1 | TRBD1 | TRBV15 | CATESDRGARNTEAFF | TGTGCCACCGAGTCGGACAGGGGCGCGAGGAACACTGAAGCTTTCTTT
- | 16 | TRBJ2-5 | TRBD1 | TRBV6-5 | CASSVGDRGRQETQYF | TGTGCCAGCAGTGTGGGGGACAGGGGGCGCCAAGAGACCCAGTACTTC
- | 12 | TRBJ1-2 | - | TRBV20-1 | CSASGQEYGYTF | TGCAGTGCTAGCGGCCAGGAATATGGCTACACCTTC
many | 15 | TRBJ2-1 | - | TRBV4-3 | CASSQALFFGGEQFF | TGCGCCAGCAGCCAAGCTCTGTTTTTTGGGGGTGAGCAGTTCTTC
many | 11 | TRBJ2-5 | - | TRBV7-8 | CATRTEETQYF | TGTGCCACCCGGACAGAAGAGACCCAGTACTTC
- | 13 | TRBJ1-1 | TRBD1 | TRBV29-1 | CSVEGQGVTEAFF | TGCAGCGTCGAGGGACAGGGTGTGACTGAAGCTTTCTTT
- | 15 | TRBJ1-1 | - | TRBV7-8 | CASSFWGELNTEAFF | TGTGCCAGCAGCTTCTGGGGGGAGCTGAACACTGAAGCTTTCTTT
many | 16 | TRBJ2-1 | TRBD2 | TRBV27 | CASSPLAGVSYNEQFF | TGTGCCAGCAGTCCCCTAGCGGGAGTGAGCTACAATGAGCAGTTCTTC
many | 19 | TRBJ1-5 | - | TRBV5-6 | CASSSKRDGLFSLNQPQHF | TGTGCCAGCAGCTCGAAAAGGGACGGACTCTTCTCCCTCAATCAGCCCCAGCATTTT
- | 12 | TRBJ1-5 | - | TRBV7-2 | CASSSLNQPQHF | TGTGCCAGCAGCTCCCTCAATCAGCCCCAGCATTTT
many | 14 | TRBJ2-2 | - | TRBV20-1 | CSARGRVPTGELFF | TGCAGTGCTAGAGGTCGTGTTCCGACCGGGGAGCTGTTTTTT
many | 13 | TRBJ1-5 | - | TRBV28 | CASSGLEVKAQHF | TGTGCCAGCAGCGGACTTGAGGTAAAAGCCCAGCATTTT
- | 17 | TRBJ1-2 | - | TRBV27 | CASSLHGPGRANYGYTF | TGTGCCAGCAGTTTACACGGCCCGGGCCGAGCTAACTATGGCTACACCTTC
many | 14 | TRBJ2-3 | TRBD1 | TRBV20-1 | CSAPQTGGADTQYF | TGCAGTGCTCCCCAGACAGGGGGGGCAGATACGCAGTATTTT
many | 18 | TRBJ2-1 | - | TRBV12-2 | CASRLVTGALNGYNEQFF | TGTGCAAGTCGCTTAGTAACTGGGGCCCTTAATGGCTACAATGAGCAGTTCTTC
- | 13 | TRBJ1-5 | - | TRBV9 | CASSTGLGQPQHF | TGTGCCAGCAGCACAGGGCTGGGGCAGCCCCAGCATTTT
many | 12 | TRBJ2-7 | - | TRBV6-2/TRBV6-3 | CASSYGRYEQYF | TGTGCCAGCAGTTACGGCAGGTACGAGCAGTACTTC
once | 16 | TRBJ1-4 | TRBD1 | TRBV4-1 | CASSQTGAGGNEKLFF | TGCGCCAGCAGCCAGACAGGGGCCGGCGGGAATGAAAAACTGTTTTTT
few | 15 | TRBJ1-5 | - | TRBV25-1 | CASSGLEASNQPQHF | TGTGCCAGCAGTGGGCTCGAGGCTAGCAATCAGCCCCAGCATTTT
many | 16 | TRBJ1-5 | - | TRBV28 | CASSLPRSWGNQPQHF | TGTGCCAGCAGTTTACCCCGATCTTGGGGCAATCAGCCCCAGCATTTT
many | 14 | TRBJ2-7 | - | TRBV11-2 | CASSLAPETYEQYF | TGTGCCAGCAGCTTAGCCCCAGAAACCTACGAGCAGTACTTC
many | 16 | TRBJ1-1 | - | TRBV7-6 | CASSSRVGPQNTEAFF | TGTGCCAGCAGCTCCCGCGTCGGGCCTCAGAACACTGAAGCTTTCTTT